This T cell receptor beta chain was found in a study of cytomegalovirus exposure and HLA in healthy donors. Notes on the study in general: Exclusion applied to some V segments, including TRBV6-2 and TRBV6-3, as they were indistinguishable.

This CDR3 contains 15 residues. Germline V lookup: CDR1 LNHDA, CDR2 SQIVND (reference sequence). Primers included in the PCR were 60 Vbeta and 13 Jbeta primers. Libraries were prepared by immunoSEQ multiplex PCR; TCRdb keeps only in-frame clonotypes and omits some of them. The sample holds roughly 190,000 clones; around 80% are singletons and the top ten take about 2.5%. A note on this clone: Its antigen is currently unknown.

The chain couples TRBV19 to TRBJ2-5, with a tentative D call TRBD1 (7 bases). The J call is in doubt because the DNA end fits TRBJ2-7 better. The sequence was obtained from a woman in her 50s in good health and CMV-seronegative. Sequenced material: PBMCs. The CDR3 sequence: CASSLVAGGNYEQYF. CDR3 DNA: TGTGCCAGTAGTTTAGTCGCAGGGGGGAACTACGAGCAGTACTTC.